Given below is one T cell receptor beta chain in context. Its antigen remains undetermined. No clone much larger than this one lies a single base away; base qualities are absent. The trial excluded patients who had a history of autoimmune disease or who were on systemic immunosuppression. In every dose cohort, peripheral blood was drawn for TCR sequencing at baseline, cycle 4 day 1, and cycle 7 day 1. Samples came from an open-label, multicenter, first-in-human phase I dose-escalation trial of ivuxolimab. Adults with locally advanced or metastatic melanoma, renal cell, hepatocellular, or head and neck squamous cell carcinoma were enrolled in the trial. Before TCR sequencing, CD4+ and CD8+ T cells were separately sorted from peripheral blood. These data are taken from a study of OX40 agonist ivuxolimab in advanced cancers. General notes on the study: Ivuxolimab was an agonistic, fully human IgG2 monoclonal antibody directed against OX40 (CD134), a costimulatory receptor. Intravenous ivuxolimab was administered to patients every 2 weeks at six dose levels: 0.01, 0.1, 0.3, 1.5, 3 and 10 mg/kg. Among the 52 dose-escalation patients, some 20 had hepatocellular carcinoma, some 15 melanoma, 9 renal cell carcinoma and 9 head and neck cancer. In the dose-escalation cohort, 82.7% of patients were male, and the mean age was around 60 years, with a range of roughly 23 to 85. Patients were allowed to have had prior anti-PD-1, anti-PD-L1 or anti-CTLA-4 therapy, and 30% to 40% of the dose-escalation patients had been treated with checkpoint inhibitors. Partial responses occurred in three dose-escalation patients, of whom one had hepatocellular carcinoma and two had cutaneous melanoma. The purpose of peripheral TCRbeta sequencing was to test whether ivuxolimab changed TCR sequence diversity and led to clonal T-cell expansion. The paper covers the monotherapy dose-escalation part of the phase I ivuxolimab trial, which included N of about 50 patients.

Results and caveats for the whole study, not just this receptor: The antigen specificity of the clonally expanded peripheral T cells was not determined. At doses of 0.1 to 3.0 mg/kg, clonal expansion of both CD4+ and CD8+ T cells in blood was seen between baseline and week 6. Low levels of normalized T-cell clonal expansion were also seen in some nonresponding patients. Partial responders in the 0.1-3.0 mg/kg groups had among the lowest normalized peripheral clonal expansion, especially among CD8+ T cells. After ivuxolimab, more expanded clones were found on average in CD8+ T cells than in CD4+ T cells.

CDR1 SGHTA and CDR2 FQGNSA were looked up in the germline V gene. Trimming costs V 5 bases and J 9 bases, and their ends lie 23 bases apart. The CDR3 contains 15 residues, cysteine and phenylalanine counted. The sequence is cut down to CDR3 DNA, 45 bases in frame from base 1. Genomic DNA was extracted from sorted cells for sequencing of the TCRbeta CDR3 region. The immunoSEQ Assay was used to sequence the TCRbeta CDR3 regions. TCRdb took this table from immuneACCESS and kept in-frame rearrangements with V and J called. Such tables lack part of the clones; where checked against another copy, unresolved V genes explain under half of the gap, and the rest is unexplained. In this sample the table shows tens of thousands of clones, 80% to 95% of which occur a single time. The top ten constitute approximately 0.39% of the sample.

The origin of this receptor is an adult with an advanced solid tumor such as melanoma, head and neck, liver or kidney cancer. The chain uses TRBV7-2 and TRBJ2-7; tentative D gene TRBD1, with 6 bases matching. This material consisted of CD4+ or CD8+ T cells sorted from blood, taken in a trial of the OX40 agonist ivuxolimab. At the DNA level, the sequence is TGTGCCAGCAGCACCCCGACAGGTCTGGCTCTAATGCAGTACTTC. This codes for CASSTPTGLALMQYF.